The 25 T cell receptor beta chains below were found in one sample sequenced in a study of T cells in Graves' hyperthyroidism and ophthalmopathy. The CDR3 regions of TCR beta were amplified from RNA transcripts. A first-round RT-PCR of the TCR CDR3 used the HTBI primer set. TCRdb passed the multiplex PCR reads through MiXCR, listing each CDR3 protein once. Of over 550,000 distinct CDR3 sequences listed, around 17% are singletons. The specimen sequenced was blood. Receptors originate from a young woman with Graves' hyperthyroidism.

Details on this clonotype: A much bigger clone sits one base away, suggesting this may be a read error. The rearrangement links TRBV6-5 to TRBJ1-2; D unresolved. Germline loops: CDR1 MNHEY, CDR2 SVGAGI. The CDR3 runs to 13 residues. V dropped 3 bases and J dropped 7 bases, with 12 bases sitting between them. The CDR3 sequence is CASSYSRWAGYTF. The CDR3 DNA follows: TGTGCCAGCAGTTATTCGCGATGGGCTGGCTACACCTTC.

CDR3 coding DNA: TGTGCCATCTCCCCCCGGGGCAGGGCGAATGAGCAGTTCTTC. Encoded protein: CAISPRGRANEQFF. This chain connects TRBV27 to TRBJ2-1, with D perhaps matching TRBD1 or TRBD2 (5 bases each). Between the trimmed V and J ends, which lost 10 bases and 7 bases, there was a span of 20 bases. This CDR3 is built from 14 residues. Germline V gives CDR1 MNHEY, CDR2 SMNVEV (reference sequence).

This clonotype has ten or more counts. The chain combines TRBV15 with TRBJ1-1, with D possibly TRBD1 on 5 matching bases. CDR1 and CDR2 (germline): LNHNV, YYDKDF (reference sequence). The CDR3 has 15 amino acids. V was shortened by 3 bases and J by 11 bases, with 22 bases between the two germline ends. For the CDR3, the DNA is TGTGCCACCAGCAGCCCCTACCGCGGGGACCCCAGGGCTTTCTTT. Encoded protein: CATSSPYRGDPRAFF. The entire variable domain, with the rest obtained from reference TRBV15 and TRBJ1-1, is as follows: DAMVIQNPRYQVTQFGKPVTLSCSQTLNHNVMYWYQQKSSQAPKLLFHYYDKDFNNEADTPDNFQSRRPNTSFCFLDIRSPGLGDTAMYLCATSSPYRGDPRAFFGQGTRLTVV.

The chain combines TRBV7-8 with TRBJ2-3; D might be TRBD1 (5 bases). Germline-derived CDR1 and CDR2 are SGHVS and FQNEAQ. The CDR3 totals 16 residues. V was trimmed by 5 bases and J by 1 base, leaving 16 bases between them. Written as DNA, the CDR3 is TGTGCCAGCAGCCCCCCCCCAGGGCCGGGCACAGATACGCAGTATTTT. It translates to CASSPPPGPGTDTQYF.

This clonotype was found many times. The rearrangement uses TRBV7-2 and TRBJ2-3; 9 nucleotides align to TRBD2. The V segment lost 3 bases and the J segment 1 base; nucleotides outside the gene matches: 2. CDR1 and CDR2 (germline): SGHTA, FQGNSA. CDR3 length: 15 residues. For the CDR3, the DNA is TGTGCCAGCAGCTTTGGCGGGGGGGGCACAGATACGCAGTATTTT. Translation gives CASSFGGGGTDTQYF.

A few counts support this clonotype. The CDR3 nucleotides are TGTGCCAGCAGTTTAGCGCCAGGCGGAGAGCTGTTTTTT. This gives the protein CASSLAPGGELFF. This chain uses TRBV12-3 or TRBV12-4 with TRBJ2-2; no firm D call. This CDR3 has 13 amino acids. V dropped 0 bases and J dropped 11 bases, with 10 bases sitting between them.

This clonotype was found a few times. The V and J genes are TRBV7-3 and TRBJ2-1, with D perhaps being TRBD1 or TRBD2 (6 bases each). Deletions cut 1 base from V and 8 bases from J, with 15 bases between. CDR1 and CDR2 from the germline V gene are SGHTA and FQGTGA. The CDR3 consists of 15 residues. In nucleotides, the CDR3 is TGTGCCAGCAGCTTAAAGGGAGGAAGGGGGTATGAGCAGTTCTTC. Protein product: CASSLKGGRGYEQFF.

This chain links TRBV24-1 with TRBJ2-3; 11 nucleotides agree with TRBD2. Germline values: CDR1 KGHDR, CDR2 SFDVKD. Trimming cost V 4 bases and J 0 bases; bases outside gene matches: 2. The CDR3 runs 16 residues. The DNA of the CDR3 is TGTGCCACCAGTGAACCTAGCGGGGGGAGCACAGATACGCAGTATTTT. Its translation is CATSEPSGGSTDTQYF.

This clonotype was recorded a few times. The V and J genes are TRBV7-8 and TRBJ2-7, with TRBD1 identical over 7 bases. The CDR3 loop spans 16 amino acids. The ends lost 4 bases at V and 7 bases at J; junction bases unmatched: 16. Germline CDR1 SGHVS, CDR2 FQNEAQ. CDR3: CASSSKTNLDRVEQYF. The CDR3 nucleotides read TGTGCCAGCAGCTCCAAAACCAACCTCGACAGGGTTGAGCAGTACTTC.

This clonotype was found many times. This chain uses TRBV27 with TRBJ2-5; unclear D gene. CDR1 MNHEY and CDR2 SMNVEV come from the germline V gene (reference sequence). The ends were cut back, 6 bases at V and 0 bases at J, with 11 bases in the middle. The CDR3 extends over 14 amino acids. CDR3 nucleotide sequence: TGTGCCAGCAGGGGCTTAGAGTACCAAGAGACCCAGTACTTC. Its translation: CASRGLEYQETQYF.

This clonotype was seen repeatedly, ten times or more. The chain carries TRBV12-3 or TRBV12-4 and TRBJ2-5, with TRBD1 as a possible D gene (6 bases). V dropped 0 bases and J dropped 5 bases, with 13 bases sitting between them. This CDR3 comprises 15 residues. The chain's CDR3 is CASSLAGAGKETQYF. In DNA form, the CDR3 reads TGTGCCAGCAGTTTAGCGGGGGCCGGAAAGGAGACCCAGTACTTC.

This clonotype came up a few times. This chain links TRBV9 with TRBJ1-1; no clear D. The CDR3 extends over 14 amino acids. The V end was cut by 0 bases, the J end by 1 base, with 7 bases between. CDR1 is SGDLS, CDR2 YYNGEE, per germline. The CDR3 loop is CASSVGLGNTEAFF. CDR3 coding DNA: TGTGCCAGCAGCGTAGGTCTCGGGAACACTGAAGCTTTCTTT.

This clonotype was counted at least ten times. The V gene is TRBV7-9, the J gene TRBJ2-5, with 11 positions matching TRBD2. Germline trimming cut 6 bases from V and 0 bases from J; bases unmatched to any gene: 3. This CDR3 has 15 amino acids. Germline V gene lookup returns CDR1 SEHNR and CDR2 FQNEAQ (reference sequence). CDR3 in amino acids: CASSSSGRHQETQYF. Here the CDR3 DNA reads TGTGCCAGCAGTTCTAGCGGGAGGCACCAAGAGACCCAGTACTTC.

Ten or more counts support this clonotype. The chain links TRBV28 to TRBJ2-3, with 7 bases that match TRBD2. The CDR3 is made up of 16 amino acids. The V gene end was trimmed by 1 base and the J gene end by 3 bases; junction bases not matched to a gene: 7. Germline CDR1 is MDHEN and CDR2 is SYDVKM. CDR3 DNA sequence: TGTGCCAGCAGTTTATTGCGGGAGATTGTTACAGATACGCAGTATTTT. This codes for CASSLLREIVTDTQYF.

This clonotype was seen a few times. The chain carries TRBV6-1 and TRBJ1-3; 9 bases match TRBD1. The CDR3 length is 17 residues. Looked up from germline, CDR1 is MNHNS and CDR2 is SASEGT. With V trimmed by 6 bases and J by 0 bases, 9 bases remained unmatched. CDR3 residues: CASSRPGQGPSGNTIYF. The CDR3, as DNA: TGTGCCAGCAGCCGACCAGGACAGGGGCCCTCTGGAAACACCATATATTTT.

Many counts were recorded for this clonotype. The V call is TRBV5-6, the J call TRBJ2-1, with 11 bases that match TRBD1. Germline values: CDR1 SGHDT, CDR2 YYEEEE. The CDR3 sequence is 15 residues long. V was pared by 3 bases and J by 6 bases, with 5 bases of the junction left unmatched. The CDR3 is CASSSAGTGGNEQFF. The CDR3 region has the DNA TGTGCCAGCAGCTCGGCCGGGACAGGGGGCAATGAGCAGTTCTTC. The full variable domain, completed using reference TRBV5-6 and TRBJ2-1, is DAGVTQSPTHLIKTRGQQVTLRCSPKSGHDTVSWYQQALGQGPQFIFQYYEEEERQRGNFPDRFSGHQFPNYSSELNVNALLLGDSALYLCASSSAGTGGNEQFFGPGTRLTVL.

This clonotype came up many times. The V gene is TRBV7-9, the J gene TRBJ2-1, with D possibly matching TRBD1 (5 bases). Per the germline V gene, CDR1 is SEHNR and CDR2 is FQNEAQ (reference sequence). V gave up 5 bases and J gave up 7 bases, with 18 bases separating them. CDR3 length: 15 residues. The DNA for the CDR3 is TGTGCCAGCAGCCCCTACGGGCAGGGCAAGAATGAGCAGTTCTTC. Translating gives CASSPYGQGKNEQFF.

This clonotype was detected many times. The chain uses TRBV20-1 and TRBJ1-2, with D hard to call. Germline loops: CDR1 DFQATT, CDR2 SNEGSKA (reference sequence). Trimming took off 0 bases at V and 7 bases at J, with 6 bases between the two ends. CDR3 length equals 11 residues. CDR3 nucleotide sequence: TGCAGTGCTAGAGAGGGGTCTGGCTACACCTTC. It encodes CSAREGSGYTF.

In DNA form, the CDR3 reads TGTGCCATCAAGGGACAGGGAGACAATGAGCAGTTCTTC. Protein product: CAIKGQGDNEQFF. This sequence joins TRBV10-3 and TRBJ2-1; 9 bases align to TRBD1. The CDR3 spans 13 residues. V lost 7 bases and J lost 5; bases outside the gene matches: 3. The V gene's germline CDR1 is ENHRY and CDR2 SYGVKD.

This clonotype has at least ten counts. The chain uses TRBV20-1 and TRBJ1-5; the D is unclear. The germline gives CDR1 DFQATT, CDR2 SNEGSKA (reference sequence). CDR3 size: 15 residues. Trimming pared 0 bases from V and 0 bases from J, leaving 9 bases between. In DNA, the CDR3 is TGCAGTGCTAGAGATATTGCCCATAGCAATCAGCCCCAGCATTTT. Translated: CSARDIAHSNQPQHF.

At least ten counts were recorded for this clonotype. This chain connects TRBV12-3 or TRBV12-4 to TRBJ2-1, with a weak D call TRBD2 (6 bases). CDR3 length: 16 residues. V dropped 6 bases and J dropped 4 bases, with 19 bases sitting between them. CDR3 sequence: CASSVHGTPAYNEQFF. The CDR3 nucleotides read TGTGCCAGCAGCGTCCACGGGACTCCAGCGTACAATGAGCAGTTCTTC.

V and J are TRBV19 and TRBJ1-2; weak D call: TRBD1 (5 bases). Per germline, CDR1 LNHDA and CDR2 SQIVND (reference sequence). This CDR3 contains 13 residues. Trimming took off 8 bases at V and 5 bases at J, with 15 bases between the two ends. CDR3 in amino acids: CASEPGGWYGYTF. The CDR3 coding sequence is TGTGCCAGTGAACCCGGGGGTTGGTATGGCTACACCTTC.

The chain carries TRBV20-1 and TRBJ2-5; D is uncertain. V gave up 2 bases and J gave up 4 bases, with 11 bases separating them. The CDR3 spans 13 residues. Germline V gene data show CDR1 as DFQATT and CDR2 as SNEGSKA (reference sequence). For the CDR3, the DNA is TGCAGTGCTAGAAAGTGGGGTTTAGAGACCCAGTACTTC. Its translation is CSARKWGLETQYF.

The genes are TRBV19 and TRBJ2-5; D gene uncertain. This CDR3 spans 14 amino acids. Germline V gives CDR1 LNHDA, CDR2 SQIVND (reference sequence). Trimming pared 5 bases from V and 5 bases from J, leaving 15 bases between. CDR3 amino acids: CASSRDRRRETQYF. The CDR3 DNA reads TGTGCCAGTAGTCGAGATCGAAGACGGGAGACCCAGTACTTC.

This clonotype was seen ten or more times. V gene TRBV20-1 combines with J gene TRBJ1-5; no reliable D call. CDR3 length: 13 residues. Germline assignment: CDR1 DFQATT and CDR2 SNEGSKA (reference sequence). V lost 1 base to trimming and J lost 0 bases, with 4 bases between them. CDR3 sequence (DNA): TGCAGTGCTAGAGTTACTAGCAATCAGCCCCAGCATTTT. Its translation: CSARVTSNQPQHF.